A selection of T cell receptor beta chains follows, all from one sample in a study of graft-versus-host responses after intestinal transplantation. Assay: immunoSEQ multiplex PCR; the TCRdb copy retains only in-frame clones and omits some. Seen here are tens of thousands of clones, 80% to 95% observed once, and the top ten hold under 0.85%. The sequencing used PBMCs, collected 98 days after intestinal transplantation. The source is a human patient who received an intestinal transplant, so some T cells may come from the graft donor. CDR3s include the opening cysteine and the closing phenylalanine or tryptophan. A D gene is named only where the DNA matches it firmly. Clone size is stated in some rows and not others, as once, few, many or a class when expanded.

>TRBJ1-1|.|TRBV6-6|.
TGTGCCAGCAGTTATGGGTACAACACTGAAGCTTTCTTT
CASSYGYNTEAFF
>TRBJ1-5|.|TRBV10-2|.
TGCGCCAGCGGGAAAGCTTATAGCAATCAGCCCCAGCATTTT
CASGKAYSNQPQHF
>TRBJ1-4|.|TRBV5-6|.
TGTGCCAGCAGCACTCTGCCGGGAGGGAATGAAAAACTGTTTTTT
CASSTLPGGNEKLFF
>TRBJ2-5|.|TRBV30|TRBD2
TGTGCCTGGAGTGTACAAGCGGGAGGGCCTGAGACCCAGTACTTC
CAWSVQAGGPETQYF
>TRBJ1-5|.|TRBV11-3|TRBD1
TGTGCCAGCAGCAAATTCAGGGGGTTTCAGCCCCAGCATTTT
CASSKFRGFQPQHF
>TRBJ2-5|.|TRBV4-1|.
TGCGCCAGCAGCCAAGATTCAGGAGGGTGGGAGACCCAGTACTTC
CASSQDSGGWETQYF
>TRBJ1-1|few|TRBV5-1|.
TGCGCCAGCAGCTTGGGACCGCAGAACACTGAAGCTTTCTTT
CASSLGPQNTEAFF
>TRBJ2-5|.|TRBV2|.
TGTGCCAGCAGTGAATGGGGGGCAGAGACCCAGTACTTC
CASSEWGAETQYF
>TRBJ2-7|.|TRBV15|TRBD1
TGTGCCACCAGCAAATTCCCGGGACAGGGGTCCTCCTACGAGCAGTACTTC
CATSKFPGQGSSYEQYF
>TRBJ1-5|.|TRBV14|.
TGTGCCAGCAGCCACTGGGGGGCCGCTCAGCCCCAGCATTTT
CASSHWGAAQPQHF
>TRBJ2-7|.|TRBV11-2|TRBD1
TGTGCCAGCAGTCCTCGGGACAGGGCGGACGAGCAGTACTTC
CASSPRDRADEQYF
>TRBJ2-7|.|TRBV6-5|.
TGTGCCAGCAGTCAGGCGGACAGCTACGAGCAGTACTTC
CASSQADSYEQYF
>TRBJ2-3|.|TRBV19|TRBD2
TGTGCCAGTAGTATCCACTCCGGACTAGCGGGAGGCGGAGATACGCAGTATTTT
CASSIHSGLAGGGDTQYF
>TRBJ2-3|once|TRBV15|.
TGTGCCACCAGCGTCAAGAGGGTGGGGGATAGGACAGATACGCAGTATTTT
CATSVKRVGDRTDTQYF
>TRBJ1-5|.|TRBV9|TRBD1
TGTGCCAGCAGCGCCGGGACAGGGAATCAGCCCCAGCATTTT
CASSAGTGNQPQHF
>TRBJ2-7|.|TRBV30|.
TGTGCCTGGAGTGTAGCTAGCGTCGAGCAGTACTTC
CAWSVASVEQYF
>TRBJ2-5|once|TRBV28|.
TGTGCCAGCAGTTTTTTCAGGGGCCCGTCACAAGAGACCCAGTACTTC
CASSFFRGPSQETQYF
>TRBJ2-5|.|TRBV6-6|.
TGTGCCCTTCACGGCCCGAAGTACTTC
CALHGPKYF
>TRBJ2-1|once|TRBV29-1|.
TGCAGCGTTGAAGAGCCCACGTACAATGAGCAGTTCTTC
CSVEEPTYNEQFF
>TRBJ1-4|.|TRBV4-1|.
TGCGCCAGCAGCCAAGTAAGGGAAGGGGCAACTAATGAAAAACTGTTTTTT
CASSQVREGATNEKLFF
>TRBJ2-7|.|TRBV9|TRBD2
TGTGCCAGCAGCGGGCTAGCGGGGGCTAATGGCGAGCAGTACTTC
CASSGLAGANGEQYF
>TRBJ2-7|.|TRBV4-1|.
TGCGCCAGCAGCCAAATTGGACAGAGCTACGAGCAGTACTTC
CASSQIGQSYEQYF
>TRBJ1-5|.|TRBV7-8|.
TGTGCCAGCAGCTTAGAAGGGGGAGGCGATCAGCCCCAGCATTTT
CASSLEGGGDQPQHF
>TRBJ2-3|once|TRBV10-3|.
TGTGCCATCAGTGAGTCTCCTAGCTCTAGCACAGATACGCAGTATTTT
CAISESPSSSTDTQYF
>TRBJ1-5|.|TRBV4-2|.
TGTGCCAGCAGCCAACAGGGTCAGGAGCCCCAGCATTTT
CASSQQGQEPQHF
>TRBJ2-7|.|TRBV11-2|.
TGTGCCAGCAGCCTAACGTCAAGCTCCTACGAGCAGTACTTC
CASSLTSSSYEQYF
>TRBJ2-5|.|TRBV7-7|TRBD2
TGTGCTAGCAGCTTAGCGTCTTGGGCGGGAGGGCGCCGGGAGACCCAGTACTTC
CASSLASWAGGRRETQYF
>TRBJ2-1|once|TRBV29-1|.
TGCAGCGTCCTCCCGCGGTATGGATGGGGCGATGAGCAGTTCTTC
CSVLPRYGWGDEQFF
>TRBJ2-3|.|TRBV10-1|.
TGCGCCAGCAGTGTGGCAGATACGCAGTATTTT
CASSVADTQYF
>TRBJ2-5|.|TRBV5-4|TRBD2
TGTGCCAGCAGCAACCTAGCGGGGCTCGGAGAGACCCAGTACTTC
CASSNLAGLGETQYF
>TRBJ1-3|.|TRBV4-1|.
TGCGCCAGCAGCCACTCACAGGGAATTGGAAACACCATATATTTT
CASSHSQGIGNTIYF
>TRBJ2-3|.|TRBV29-1|.
TGCAGCGTTGAAATACGGGGAGTGGGCACAGATACGCAGTATTTT
CSVEIRGVGTDTQYF
>TRBJ2-7|.|TRBV5-4|.
TGTGCCAGCAGCTACGCGTGGAGGGGACTCTTATCCTACGAGCAGTACTTC
CASSYAWRGLLSYEQYF
>TRBJ2-7|.|TRBV29-1|.
TGCAGCGTGACAGCGTACTACGAGCAGTACTTC
CSVTAYYEQYF
>TRBJ2-5|.|TRBV19|.
TGTGCCAGTAGTATCAGCGGAGACGGAGGGGGCGAGACCCAGTACTTC
CASSISGDGGGETQYF
>TRBJ1-5|once|TRBV23-1|.
TGCGCCAGCAGACTGGGACGAATGAGTGGCAATCAGCCCCAGCATTTT
CASRLGRMSGNQPQHF
>TRBJ2-7|once|TRBV19|TRBD2
TGTGCCAGTAGTACCCTCGAGAGCGGGGGGGCCTACGAGCAGTACTTC
CASSTLESGGAYEQYF
>TRBJ2-7|.|TRBV18|TRBD2
TGTGCCAGCTCACCGGGACTAGCGGGAGAGCAGTACTTC
CASSPGLAGEQYF
>TRBJ1-5|.|TRBV5-1|.
TGCGCCAGCAGCTTGGAGGCAGGGGAAGGGCAGCCCCAGCATTTT
CASSLEAGEGQPQHF
>TRBJ1-1|.|TRBV7-9|.
TGTGCCGGAGACAGCGTCATGAACACTGAAGCTTTCTTT
CAGDSVMNTEAFF
>TRBJ2-7|.|TRBV29-1|TRBD2
TGCAGCGTACTAGCGGGTTCCTCCTACGAGCAGTACTTC
CSVLAGSSYEQYF
>TRBJ2-5|few|TRBV7-3|.
TGTGCCAGCAGCTCGACAGGACGGGAGACCCAGTACTTC
CASSSTGRETQYF
>TRBJ2-3|.|TRBV27|TRBD2
TGTGCCACAAGGAGGACTAGCGGGAGGGTTGTGACGCAGTATTTT
CATRRTSGRVVTQYF
>TRBJ2-5|.|TRBV10-3|.
TGTGCCATCAGTGATGTCCAGGAAGAGACCCAGTACTTC
CAISDVQEETQYF
>TRBJ2-1|.|TRBV25-1|TRBD1
TGTGCCAGCACTCCCGGGACAGGACCTTACAATGAGCAGTTCTTC
CASTPGTGPYNEQFF
>TRBJ1-5|once|TRBV25-1|TRBD1
TGTGCCAGCAGTGACTCCGGGACAGGGGCCCAGCCCCAGCATTTT
CASSDSGTGAQPQHF
>TRBJ1-1|.|TRBV5-6|.
TGTGCCAGCAGCGAACCAGGGATGAACACTGAAGCTTTCTTT
CASSEPGMNTEAFF
>TRBJ2-5|.|TRBV5-4|.
TGTGCCAGCAGCTTGTTCCTAGCTGAGGAGACCCAGTACTTC
CASSLFLAEETQYF
>TRBJ2-7|.|TRBV9|.
TGTGCCAGCAGCGTAGGGGACCTTATCGACGAGCAGTACTTC
CASSVGDLIDEQYF